Below are 4 T cell receptor beta chains sequenced from a single sample in a study of cytomegalovirus exposure and HLA in healthy donors. Researchers ran the PCR with 60 Vbeta and 13 Jbeta primers. Sequenced by immunoSEQ multiplex PCR; TCRdb stores in-frame clones only, minus some. In the table there are roughly 200,000 clones, 80% to 85% of which are singletons. The sequenced sample was PBMCs. The source of these receptors is a man aged 50 or older in good health and CMV-seronegative.

J is TRBJ2-5 and V is TRBV5-1; TRBD1 matches 7 bases. V shed 5 bases, J shed 3 bases, and the junction held 10 bases outside the gene matches. The CDR3 is 15 amino acids. The germline V gene has CDR1 SGHRS and CDR2 YFSETQ. The CDR3 protein is CASRLTGAGEETQYF. CDR3 in DNA: TGCGCCAGCAGACTTACAGGGGCCGGCGAAGAGACCCAGTACTTC.

This CDR3 reads CASRSGGTGSNEQFF. CDR3 bases: TGTGCCAGCAGATCTGGAGGGACAGGGAGTAATGAGCAGTTCTTC. The chain recombines TRBV25-1 with TRBJ2-1; 9 bases match TRBD1. The CDR3 spans 15 residues. The J segment lost 7 bases and the V segment lost 6 bases, leaving 10 bases of the junction unmatched. Germline loops: CDR1 MGHDK, CDR2 SYGVNS.

The genes are TRBV5-1 and TRBJ2-5, with 14 bases matching TRBD2. The V gene end was trimmed by 4 bases and the J gene end by 5 bases; junction bases not matched to a gene: 7. Germline V CDR1 and CDR2: SGHRS, YFSETQ. The CDR3 spans 16 residues. CDR3 nucleotides: TGCGCCAGCAGCGCCGGACTAGCGGGGGGCGGGGAGACCCAGTACTTC. Encoded protein: CASSAGLAGGGETQYF.

V is TRBV28 and J is TRBJ2-1; 11 nucleotides line up with TRBD2. This CDR3 is 19 amino acids long. V was pared by 4 bases and J by 9 bases, with 20 bases of the junction left unmatched. CDR1 is MDHEN and CDR2 is SYDVKM in the germline V gene. The CDR3 reads CASSSTGGGTSGGYGEQFF. CDR3 in DNA: TGTGCCAGCAGTTCCACGGGGGGCGGGACTAGCGGAGGTTACGGTGAGCAGTTCTTC.